This T cell receptor (beta chain) comes out of a study of blood T cells in healthy people across ages (dated by TCRdb to about 2015). Turning to the overall study: In model experiments, roughly one uniquely barcoded TCR beta cDNA molecule per two T cells was captured by template switching. The study measured age-related changes in TCR beta repertoire diversity using deep sequencing normalized with unique cDNA molecular identifiers. Using the same blood draw, the study looked at two additional independent replicas of 1 million unique cDNA reads for two donors, one aged 18 to 30 and the other aged 80 or older. Donors were grouped into four age groups: young (average roughly 16 years), middle-aged (around 39), aged (roughly 67) and long-lived (less than 85). To avoid experimental bias, donors of different ages were spread randomly across the sequencing lanes. Summary of the overall study and its limitations: Estimates of total diversity based on one million sequenced T cells were considered lower bounds and underestimates. Conclusive comparison of naive and antigen-experienced compartments was prevented by the profiling of bulk unsorted PBMCs. Observed TCR beta diversity per million T cells fell roughly linearly with age, and a significant reduction was already apparent by age approximately 40. Compared with the aged group, more naive CD4+ T cells, fewer expanded clones and increased TCR diversity were shown by the long-lived group, suggesting age selection. There was a strong correlation between observed TCR beta diversity and the percentage of naive T cells measured by flow cytometry. The CMV infection status of donors was not known, potentially confounding age-related changes in expanded clonotypes.

Its CDR3 holds 14 amino acids, cysteine through phenylalanine. Of all the DNA, just the CDR3 is kept, 42 bases in frame from base 1. For CDR1 and CDR2, the germline V gene lists ENHRY and SYGVKD. Clipping removes 11 bases from V and 0 bases from J, with 7 as the unmatched junction base count. Library generation was performed with 5' RACE. The sequencing machine was an Illumina HiSeq 2500. The second PCR ran for about 7 to 11 cycles and used a J-beta primer mix along with a sample-barcoded 5' primer. A template-switch 5' adaptor carrying 12 random nucleotides introduced a unique molecular identifier onto each TCR beta cDNA molecule. Each sample yielded at least 2.5 million CDR3-containing paired-end reads. First-strand cDNA was synthesized from all RNA with the Mint cDNA synthesis kit, primed by a TRBC-specific oligonucleotide. Following uracil-DNA glycosylase treatment, all cDNA underwent a first 18-cycle PCR with the universal primers M1SS and BC2_uni_R. Per the original workflow: Each sample was normalized by randomly selecting 1 million high-quality reads, each carrying a distinct molecular identifier. Reads with shared molecular identifiers were discarded instead of being binned into consensus sequences. MiTCR, set to a Q25 quality threshold and the strictest error-elimination algorithm, was used for CDR3 identification, clonotype clustering and error correction. A nonparametric unseen species model using Euler transformation provided a lower-bound estimate of total TCR beta diversity. TCRdb handled the public reads itself, with Q25 trimming in fastp and clone calling in MiXCR, and kept productive beta chains. Rows matching on CDR3 protein sequence are summarized as one entry with the most common DNA and genes. TCRdb assigned the V and J calls; the authors' analysis was not used. This sample is represented by roughly 2 million distinct CDR3 sequences; about 49% of them were singletons. The ten largest clones add up to over 2% of the sample.

The 40 or so donors, aged roughly 6 to 95 years, were systemically healthy Caucasian individuals from Russia. About 9.8 milliliters of peripheral blood were drawn from each donor into EDTA-treated Vacutainer tubes. Ficoll-Paque density-gradient centrifugation was used to isolate PBMCs, with at least 6.5 million per sample. Total RNA, at least 6 micrograms per sample, was extracted from PBMCs with Trizol reagent. For every donor, an aliquot of PBMCs went through flow cytometry to measure the percentages of naive CD45RAhigh/CD27high T cells. Remarks on this clonotype: Its antigen is unknown. Within one base of it there is no much larger clone, and no base qualities were kept.

The TCR comes from a woman in her thirties or forties in good health. The V gene is TRBV10-3 and the J gene is TRBJ2-7; 10 bases in the middle match TRBD2. Sequencing input: blood. The CDR3 has the sequence CAVQGTSVSYEQYF. The DNA sequence is TGTGCCGTACAAGGGACTAGCGTCTCCTACGAGCAGTACTTC.